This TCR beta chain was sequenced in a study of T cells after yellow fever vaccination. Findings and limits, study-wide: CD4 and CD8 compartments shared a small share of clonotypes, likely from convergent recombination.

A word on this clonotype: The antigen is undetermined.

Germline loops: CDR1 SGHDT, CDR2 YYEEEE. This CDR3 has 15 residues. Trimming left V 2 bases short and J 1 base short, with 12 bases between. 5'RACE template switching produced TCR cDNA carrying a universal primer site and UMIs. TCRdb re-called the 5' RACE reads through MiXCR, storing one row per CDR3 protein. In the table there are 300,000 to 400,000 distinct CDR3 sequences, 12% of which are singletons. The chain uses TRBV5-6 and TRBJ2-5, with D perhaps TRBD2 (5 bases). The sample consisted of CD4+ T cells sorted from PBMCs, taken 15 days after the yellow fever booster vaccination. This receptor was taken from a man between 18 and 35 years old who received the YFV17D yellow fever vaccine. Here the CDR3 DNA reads TGTGCCAGCAGCTTCCGGGAACAGATCCAAGAGACCCAGTACTTC. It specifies CASSFREQIQETQYF.